What follows is one TCR beta chain and its context. Its antigen is not known. Profiling relied on immunoSEQ multiplex PCR, and the TCRdb table lists in-frame clones only, not all of them. The data show roughly 65,000 clones, about 72% seen once. Before sequencing took place, the ViraFEST assay used viral peptide pools to expand antigen-specific CD4+ T cells. Culture proceeded for 9 to 11 days, and CD4+ T cells were then isolated. Vaccine recipients lacked prior SARS-CoV-2 infection and had negative nucleocapsid antibodies. The culture medium for a few million PBMC per well included around 10 IU/ml IL-2 and roughly 10 ug/ml peptides. The data were obtained in a study of vaccination effects on CD4 cells after COVID-19. Study-wide results and caveats: Marked clonal contraction of infection- and vaccine-induced clones was seen late after vaccination.

This material consisted of CD4+ T cells from PBMCs cultured with HCoV-NL63 spike peptides, taken before COVID-19 vaccination. This receptor was obtained from a human donor who received a COVID-19 vaccine.

Written as DNA, the CDR3 is TGTGCGATCCGGGACAGTCCCGGGGAGCTGTTTTTT. Protein sequence: CAIRDSPGELFF. V and J are TRBV28 and TRBJ2-2; 7 positions match TRBD1. Germline V lookup: CDR1 MDHEN, CDR2 SYDVKM. This CDR3 spans 12 amino acids.